The clone carrying this T cell receptor beta chain was recorded many times. The data were taken from a study of T-cell reconstitution after alpha-beta-depleted transplantation in children. The authors prepared the TCRbeta library with unique molecular identifiers. TCRdb analysed the PCR reads with MiXCR anew, one entry per CDR3 protein. The repertoire holds about 280,000 distinct CDR3 sequences, with 11% as singletons. The germline CDR1 and CDR2 sequences are ENHRY and SYGVKD. The trim removed 8 bases at V and 15 bases at J, leaving 8 bases unmatched. The CDR3 covers 13 residues. This sample comprised peripheral blood, obtained 180 days after TCRalphabeta/CD19-depleted stem cell transplant. This sequence was found in a male patient between 2 and 10 years old who had a stem cell transplant for chronic granulomatous disease, so the T cells may come from the graft donor. The chain combines TRBV10-3 with TRBJ2-1; 15 bases fit TRBD2. CDR3 protein: CAIGGTSGGRSFF. As DNA, the CDR3 is TGTGCCATCGGCGGGACTAGCGGGGGGAGATCGTTCTTC.